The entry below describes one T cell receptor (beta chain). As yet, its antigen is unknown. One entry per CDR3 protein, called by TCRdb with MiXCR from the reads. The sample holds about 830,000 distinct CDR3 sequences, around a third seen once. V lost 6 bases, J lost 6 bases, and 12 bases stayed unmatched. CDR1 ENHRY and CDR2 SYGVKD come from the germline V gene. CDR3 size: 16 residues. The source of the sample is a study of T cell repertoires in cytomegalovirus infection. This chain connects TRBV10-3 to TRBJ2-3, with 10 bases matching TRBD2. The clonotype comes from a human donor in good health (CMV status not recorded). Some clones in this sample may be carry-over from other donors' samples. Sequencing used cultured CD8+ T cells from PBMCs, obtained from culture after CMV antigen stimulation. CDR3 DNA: TGTGCCATCAGACACAGGCTAGCGGGGGAGCCCGATACGCAGTATTTT. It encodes CAIRHRLAGEPDTQYF.